One and the same sample provided the 6 T cell receptor beta chains below, sequenced in a study of technical replicates of blood from a handful of donors. Method: immunoSEQ multiplex PCR; TCRdb's copy keeps in-frame clones and lacks some. The sample records tens of thousands of clones, 80% to 95% being singletons. The sample taken for sequencing was T cells isolated from PBMCs. The receptors shown here come from a human donor in good health.

The chain uses TRBV28 and TRBJ1-5; the D gene is possibly TRBD1 (5 bases). Germline V gene data show CDR1 as MDHEN and CDR2 as SYDVKM. Trimming removed 11 bases at V and 6 bases at J, with 11 bases between. This CDR3 has 11 amino acids. The DNA for the CDR3 is TGTGCCGGGGGGGAAGGTCAGCCCCAGCATTTT. Amino acids: CAGGEGQPQHF.

This chain connects TRBV28 to TRBJ2-3; 12 positions match TRBD2. The CDR3 consists of 15 residues. The germline gives CDR1 MDHEN, CDR2 SYDVKM. Losses at the gene ends were 6 bases for V and 3 bases for J; bases not matched to a gene: 4. The CDR3 spells CASSVLAGGTDTQYF. DNA for the CDR3: TGTGCCAGCAGCGTCCTAGCGGGAGGGACAGATACGCAGTATTTT.

The chain employs TRBV5-4 and TRBJ2-4, with a weak D call TRBD1 (5 bases). Germline loops: CDR1 SGHNT, CDR2 YYREEE (reference sequence). The CDR3 sequence is 16 residues long. V gave up 0 bases and J gave up 0 bases, with 10 bases separating them. CDR3 nucleotides: TGTGCCAGCAGCTTGGGGGGCACATTAGCCAAAAACATTCAGTACTTC. Encoded protein: CASSLGGTLAKNIQYF.

The genes are TRBV6-1 and TRBJ1-3, with a possible D match to TRBD1 (6 bases). Germline CDR1 reads MNHNS; CDR2 reads SASEGT. With 6 bases removed from V and 2 bases from J, the gap between germline ends came to 11 bases. There are 14 residues in the CDR3. The CDR3 DNA reads as TGTGCCAGCAGATCCAGGGGACCTGGAAACACCATATATTTT. This gives the protein CASRSRGPGNTIYF.

For the CDR3, the DNA is TGTGCCAGTAGTATACAACAGGGGGACAATGAGCAGTTCTTC. This codes for CASSIQQGDNEQFF. The V and J genes are TRBV19 and TRBJ2-1, with 8 positions matching TRBD1. Germline V CDR1 and CDR2: LNHDA, SQIVND (reference sequence). V shed 2 bases and J 5 bases; nucleotides not matched to a gene: 2. The CDR3 spans 14 residues.

The rearrangement joins TRBV30 to TRBJ2-6, with D possibly TRBD2 on 5 matching bases. The CDR3 is made up of 15 amino acids. Germline lookup yields CDR1 GTSNPN and CDR2 SVGIG (reference sequence). The V end lost 3 bases, the J end lost 1 base, and 10 bases lay between the germline ends. The CDR3 coding sequence is TGTGCCTGGAGCCCCGGGGTTTCTGGGGCCAACGTCCTGACTTTC. Amino acids: CAWSPGVSGANVLTF.